This TCR beta chain was identified during a study of response to subunit inactivated influenza vaccine. CDR3 length equals 13 residues. Trimming stripped 2 bases from V and 6 bases from J, with 10 bases between. MiXCR, applied by TCRdb to the RT-PCR reads, yields one record per CDR3 protein. The table has just under 550,000 distinct CDR3 sequences, around 25% seen once. This sample was also put to use in a study of T cells expressing NK-cell markers. According to that study: The authors generated TCR beta cDNA through 5'RACE template switching with UMIs. Several of the donors also had these clonotypes leading their CD3+CD56-NKG2C+ fraction. There remained a lack of clarity about HCMV specificity of expanded NKG2C+ T cell clones.

This TCR came from a man in his fifties or sixties who received an inactivated influenza vaccine. The J gene is TRBJ1-2, the V gene TRBV12-3 or TRBV12-4; D gene uncertain. This specimen consisted of CD4+ T cells sorted from PBMCs, obtained 11 to 12 days after vaccination. The CDR3 DNA follows: TGTGCCAGCAGTTTACAACGTAGGGATGGCTACACCTTC. It translates to CASSLQRRDGYTF.